This T cell receptor (beta chain) was captured in a study of tumor-infiltrating lymphocytes in oesophageal squamous cell carcinoma. CDR1 SGHAT and CDR2 FQDESV come from the germline V gene (reference sequence). V lost 3 bases to trimming and J lost 5 bases; unmatched junction nucleotides: 3. This CDR3 region has 15 residues. TCRdb re-analysed the PCR reads in MiXCR, keeping a single row per CDR3 protein. The sample yields over 10,000 distinct CDR3 sequences, more than 55% seen once. The V call is TRBV11-1, the J call TRBJ2-1; 11 bases map to TRBD2. The source material was esophageal tumor tissue. The TCR comes from a female donor with esophageal squamous cell carcinoma. The CDR3 is CASSFELAGDNEQFF. The DNA of the CDR3 is TGTGCCAGCAGCTTCGAACTAGCGGGAGACAATGAGCAGTTCTTC.